These T cell receptor beta chains were read from a single sample in a study of T cells in Graves' hyperthyroidism and ophthalmopathy. TCRdb processed the multiplex PCR reads anew with MiXCR; each CDR3 protein has one entry. Found here are 250,000 to 300,000 distinct CDR3 sequences, roughly a fifth of them singletons; the top ten hold under 45%. The sequenced sample was blood. Receptors were obtained from a man aged 45-60 years with Graves' ophthalmopathy. Each CDR3 is given with its conserved first and last residue. Each record gives: CDR3 protein, CDR3 DNA, clone size, D gene, V gene, J gene. The D gene is left open where the match is weak. Clone size is not always given. Where it is, it says once, few, many or a class for expanded clones.

CDR3 protein: CASRPGQGARSEAFF
CDR3 DNA: TGTGCCAGCAGACCCGGACAGGGGGCGAGGTCTGAAGCTTTCTTT
clone size: .
D gene: TRBD1
V gene: TRBV2
J gene: TRBJ1-1

CDR3 protein: CASSLRKGQGAAEQFF
CDR3 DNA: TGCGCCAGCAGCCTTCGGAAGGGACAGGGGGCCGCGGAGCAGTTCTTC
clone size: many
D gene: TRBD1
V gene: TRBV5-1
J gene: TRBJ2-1

CDR3 protein: CASSLEQDYEQYF
CDR3 DNA: TGTGCCAGCAGCTTAGAGCAAGACTACGAGCAGTACTTC
clone size: .
D gene: .
V gene: TRBV7-9
J gene: TRBJ2-7

CDR3 protein: CASSLHRGRQETQYF
CDR3 DNA: TGTGCCAGCAGTTTACACAGGGGGCGGCAAGAGACCCAGTACTTC
clone size: .
D gene: TRBD1
V gene: TRBV27
J gene: TRBJ2-5

CDR3 protein: CASSVDSGANVLTF
CDR3 DNA: TGTGCCAGCAGCGTCGACTCGGGGGCCAACGTCCTGACTTTC
clone size: few
D gene: .
V gene: TRBV9
J gene: TRBJ2-6

CDR3 protein: CASIRTANSNQPQHF
CDR3 DNA: TGTGCCAGCATTCGGACAGCTAATAGCAATCAGCCCCAGCATTTT
clone size: .
D gene: .
V gene: TRBV6-1
J gene: TRBJ1-5

CDR3 protein: CASSAKTGQGSYNEQFF
CDR3 DNA: TGTGCCAGCAGTGCAAAAACGGGACAGGGATCCTACAATGAGCAGTTCTTC
clone size: many
D gene: TRBD1
V gene: TRBV2
J gene: TRBJ2-1

CDR3 protein: CASRISNRGRGTEAFF
CDR3 DNA: TGTGCCAGCAGGATCTCGAACAGGGGCCGGGGCACTGAAGCTTTCTTT
clone size: .
D gene: TRBD1
V gene: TRBV28
J gene: TRBJ1-1

CDR3 protein: CASSRGGVRGFTDTQYF
CDR3 DNA: TGTGCCAGCAGCCGCGGGGGGGTCAGGGGGTTTACAGATACGCAGTATTTT
clone size: .
D gene: TRBD2
V gene: TRBV3-1
J gene: TRBJ2-3

CDR3 protein: CASSSGTASTDTQYF
CDR3 DNA: TGTGCCAGCAGTTCCGGTACAGCTAGCACAGATACGCAGTATTTT
clone size: many
D gene: .
V gene: TRBV2
J gene: TRBJ2-3

CDR3 protein: CATSSEQPSGRQVLADTQYF
CDR3 DNA: TGTGCCACCAGCAGCGAACAGCCTAGCGGGAGACAGGTTTTGGCAGATACGCAGTATTTT
clone size: .
D gene: TRBD2
V gene: TRBV15
J gene: TRBJ2-3

CDR3 protein: CASSQDRGTRVADTQYF
CDR3 DNA: TGTGCCAGCAGCCAAGATAGAGGGACTAGAGTCGCAGATACGCAGTATTTT
clone size: few
D gene: TRBD2
V gene: TRBV4-2
J gene: TRBJ2-3

CDR3 protein: CASSQEGGMGQPQHF
CDR3 DNA: TGTGCCAGCAGCCAAGAGGGAGGGATGGGTCAGCCCCAGCATTTT
clone size: few
D gene: .
V gene: TRBV3-1
J gene: TRBJ1-5

CDR3 protein: CASSPDSEGNTIYF
CDR3 DNA: TGTGCCAGCAGCCCGGACAGCGAAGGAAACACCATATATTTT
clone size: .
D gene: .
V gene: TRBV5-6
J gene: TRBJ1-3

CDR3 protein: CASSPSVAATNEKLFF
CDR3 DNA: TGCGCCAGCAGCCCTTCGGTGGCGGCAACTAATGAAAAACTGTTTTTT
clone size: many
D gene: .
V gene: TRBV5-1
J gene: TRBJ1-4

CDR3 protein: CASSPRDSLTEQYF
CDR3 DNA: TGTGCCAGCAGCCCCCGGGACTCCCTTACAGAGCAGTACTTC
clone size: .
D gene: .
V gene: TRBV5-4
J gene: TRBJ2-7

CDR3 protein: CASTHGQGIVADTQYF
CDR3 DNA: TGTGCCAGCACCCACGGACAGGGGATAGTCGCAGATACGCAGTATTTT
clone size: .
D gene: TRBD1
V gene: TRBV6-2/TRBV6-3
J gene: TRBJ2-3

CDR3 protein: CASSVTPSFPNEKLVF
CDR3 DNA: TGTGCCAGCAGCGTCACACCCTCCTTCCCTAATGAAAAACTGGTTTTT
clone size: .
D gene: .
V gene: TRBV9
J gene: TRBJ1-4

CDR3 protein: CASSQPSSGSFYEQYF
CDR3 DNA: TGTGCCAGCAGCCAACCATCAAGCGGGAGTTTTTACGAGCAGTACTTC
clone size: once
D gene: TRBD2
V gene: TRBV9
J gene: TRBJ2-7

CDR3 protein: CAWSVGETQYF
CDR3 DNA: TGTGCCTGGAGTGTAGGGGAGACCCAGTACTTC
clone size: many
D gene: .
V gene: TRBV30
J gene: TRBJ2-5

CDR3 protein: CASSLRRASGRVEQFF
CDR3 DNA: TGTGCCAGCAGTTTAAGGAGGGCTAGCGGGAGGGTTGAGCAGTTCTTC
clone size: .
D gene: TRBD2
V gene: TRBV28
J gene: TRBJ2-1

CDR3 protein: CASSGPTGKSTDTQYF
CDR3 DNA: TGTGCCAGCAGTGGCCCGACAGGGAAGAGCACAGATACGCAGTATTTT
clone size: many
D gene: TRBD1
V gene: TRBV2
J gene: TRBJ2-3

CDR3 protein: CASSLPRVEQGNQPQHF
CDR3 DNA: TGTGCCAGCAGCCTCCCCAGGGTCGAGCAAGGCAATCAGCCCCAGCATTTT
clone size: many
D gene: .
V gene: TRBV6-1
J gene: TRBJ1-5

CDR3 protein: CASSPDPSYEQYF
CDR3 DNA: TGTGCCAGCAGTCCGGACCCCTCCTACGAGCAGTACTTC
clone size: few
D gene: .
V gene: TRBV28
J gene: TRBJ2-7

CDR3 protein: CSACSRGREEKLFF
CDR3 DNA: TGCAGCGCTTGCTCCAGGGGGCGGGAGGAAAAACTGTTTTTT
clone size: few
D gene: TRBD1
V gene: TRBV29-1
J gene: TRBJ1-4

CDR3 protein: CASTPGTTNYGYTF
CDR3 DNA: TGTGCCAGCACCCCCGGGACAACGAACTATGGCTACACCTTC
clone size: few
D gene: .
V gene: TRBV28
J gene: TRBJ1-2

CDR3 protein: CSARDRAGYTF
CDR3 DNA: TGCAGTGCTAGAGATCGGGCGGGCTACACCTTC
clone size: many
D gene: .
V gene: TRBV20-1
J gene: TRBJ1-2

CDR3 protein: CASSEQGHYGYTF
CDR3 DNA: TGTGCCAGCTCTGAGCAGGGGCACTATGGCTACACCTTC
clone size: .
D gene: .
V gene: TRBV18
J gene: TRBJ1-2

CDR3 protein: CASSEGFYSNQPQHF
CDR3 DNA: TGTGCCAGCAGTGAGGGGTTTTATAGCAATCAGCCCCAGCATTTT
clone size: few
D gene: .
V gene: TRBV6-1
J gene: TRBJ1-5

CDR3 protein: CASSQASREQFF
CDR3 DNA: TGTGCCAGCAGCCAAGCATCCCGTGAGCAGTTCTTC
clone size: .
D gene: .
V gene: TRBV3-1
J gene: TRBJ2-1

CDR3 protein: CATSGGESYNEQFF
CDR3 DNA: TGTGCCACCAGTGGGGGGGAGTCCTACAATGAGCAGTTCTTC
clone size: many
D gene: .
V gene: TRBV24-1
J gene: TRBJ2-1

CDR3 protein: CASSRDRGNGNTIYF
CDR3 DNA: TGTGCCAGCAGTCGGGACAGGGGTAATGGAAACACCATATATTTT
clone size: .
D gene: TRBD1
V gene: TRBV13
J gene: TRBJ1-3

CDR3 protein: CASSLSTVNTEAFF
CDR3 DNA: TGTGCCAGCAGTTTATCTACGGTGAACACTGAAGCTTTCTTT
clone size: many
D gene: .
V gene: TRBV27
J gene: TRBJ1-1

CDR3 protein: CAWSVSPIGRKNQPQHF
CDR3 DNA: TGTGCCTGGAGTGTGTCACCGATCGGACGGAAGAATCAGCCCCAGCATTTT
clone size: many
D gene: .
V gene: TRBV30
J gene: TRBJ1-5

CDR3 protein: CSARRTGSEKLFF
CDR3 DNA: TGCAGTGCTAGGAGGACAGGGTCTGAAAAACTGTTTTTT
clone size: .
D gene: TRBD1
V gene: TRBV20-1
J gene: TRBJ1-4

CDR3 protein: CASSLDLGGPTNYGYTF
CDR3 DNA: TGTGCCAGCAGCTTAGATCTGGGTGGGCCAACTAACTATGGCTACACCTTC
clone size: many
D gene: .
V gene: TRBV7-2
J gene: TRBJ1-2

CDR3 protein: CASSLQSEATNEKLFF
CDR3 DNA: TGTGCCAGCAGTTTACAGTCAGAGGCCACTAATGAAAAACTGTTTTTT
clone size: many
D gene: .
V gene: TRBV28
J gene: TRBJ1-4

CDR3 protein: CASSYQGSIYNEQFF
CDR3 DNA: TGTGCCAGCAGTTACCAGGGATCAATCTACAATGAGCAGTTCTTC
clone size: .
D gene: .
V gene: TRBV6-5
J gene: TRBJ2-1

CDR3 protein: CSATRLASSYEQYF
CDR3 DNA: TGCAGTGCTACGAGACTAGCGTCATCCTACGAGCAGTACTTC
clone size: many
D gene: TRBD2
V gene: TRBV20-1
J gene: TRBJ2-7

CDR3 protein: CASSRGTGIYETQYF
CDR3 DNA: TGTGCCAGCAGTCGCGGGACAGGGATATACGAGACCCAGTACTTC
clone size: many
D gene: TRBD1
V gene: TRBV6-1
J gene: TRBJ2-5

CDR3 protein: CASSPGGLSSGANVLTF
CDR3 DNA: TGTGCCAGCTCACCAGGGGGCCTCAGCTCTGGGGCCAACGTCCTGACTTTC
clone size: few
D gene: .
V gene: TRBV18
J gene: TRBJ2-6

CDR3 protein: CASSLAGQGFGAEAFF
CDR3 DNA: TGTGCCAGCAGCTTAGCGGGACAGGGGTTCGGTGCTGAAGCTTTCTTT
clone size: .
D gene: TRBD1
V gene: TRBV7-8
J gene: TRBJ1-1

CDR3 protein: CASSLPGANVLTF
CDR3 DNA: TGTGCCAGCAGTCTTCCTGGGGCCAACGTCCTGACTTTC
clone size: many
D gene: .
V gene: TRBV28
J gene: TRBJ2-6

CDR3 protein: CASSFPARNGYTF
CDR3 DNA: TGTGCCAGCAGCTTTCCAGCCAGGAATGGCTACACCTTC
clone size: few
D gene: .
V gene: TRBV7-9
J gene: TRBJ1-2

CDR3 protein: CASSLPSGNIQYF
CDR3 DNA: TGTGCCAGCAGCTTACCGAGCGGGAACATTCAGTACTTC
clone size: many
D gene: .
V gene: TRBV11-2
J gene: TRBJ2-4

CDR3 protein: CATGDSDNSPLHF
CDR3 DNA: TGTGCCACCGGGGACAGCGATAATTCACCCCTCCACTTT
clone size: .
D gene: TRBD1
V gene: TRBV28
J gene: TRBJ1-6

CDR3 protein: CASSPGGGEAYEQYF
CDR3 DNA: TGTGCCAGCAGCCCGGGTGGTGGGGAAGCCTACGAGCAGTACTTC
clone size: many
D gene: .
V gene: TRBV11-3
J gene: TRBJ2-7